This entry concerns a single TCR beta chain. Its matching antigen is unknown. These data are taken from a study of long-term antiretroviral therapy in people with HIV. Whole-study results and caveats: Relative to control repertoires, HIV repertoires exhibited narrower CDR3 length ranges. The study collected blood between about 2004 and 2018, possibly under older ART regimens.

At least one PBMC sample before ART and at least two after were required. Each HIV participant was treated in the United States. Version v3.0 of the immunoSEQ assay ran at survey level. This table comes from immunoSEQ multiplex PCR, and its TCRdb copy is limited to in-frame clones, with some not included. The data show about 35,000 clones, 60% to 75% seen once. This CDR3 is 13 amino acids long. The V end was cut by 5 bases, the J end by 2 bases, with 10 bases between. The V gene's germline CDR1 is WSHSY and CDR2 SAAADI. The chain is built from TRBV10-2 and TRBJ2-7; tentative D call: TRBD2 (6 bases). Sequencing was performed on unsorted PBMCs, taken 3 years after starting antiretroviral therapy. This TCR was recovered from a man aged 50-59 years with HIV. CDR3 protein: CASSRDSTYEQYF. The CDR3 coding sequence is TGCGCCAGCAGTCGGGACTCTACCTACGAGCAGTACTTC.